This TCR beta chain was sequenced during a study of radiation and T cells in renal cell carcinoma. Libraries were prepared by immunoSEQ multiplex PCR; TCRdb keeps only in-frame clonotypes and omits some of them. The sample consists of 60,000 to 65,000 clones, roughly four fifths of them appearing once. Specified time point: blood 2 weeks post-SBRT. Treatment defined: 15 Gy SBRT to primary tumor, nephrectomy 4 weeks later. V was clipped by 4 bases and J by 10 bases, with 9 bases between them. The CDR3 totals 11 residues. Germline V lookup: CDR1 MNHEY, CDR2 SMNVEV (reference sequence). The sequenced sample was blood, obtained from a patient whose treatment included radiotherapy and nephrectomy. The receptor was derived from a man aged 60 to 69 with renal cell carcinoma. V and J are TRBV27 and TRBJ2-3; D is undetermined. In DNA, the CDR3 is TGTGCCAGCAGTTCCAGCCGGGCGCAGTATTTT. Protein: CASSSSRAQYF.